This passage covers 8 T cell receptor beta chains from one sample sequenced in a study of blood T cell repertoires in COVID-19. Clones were sequenced by immunoSEQ multiplex PCR, and TCRdb holds only the in-frame ones, with some missing. The repertoire holds roughly 220,000 clones, with 90% as singletons. The sequencing input was PBMCs or T cells enriched from blood (not recorded which). These receptors originate from a man in his thirties or forties who had been exposed to COVID-19.

V gene TRBV5-1 combines with J gene TRBJ2-5; maybe TRBD1 (6 bases). The length of the CDR3 is 14 residues. With 4 bases removed from V and 1 base from J, the gap between germline ends came to 11 bases. Germline-derived CDR1 and CDR2 are SGHRS and YFSETQ. The CDR3 reads CASSIGQSQETQYF. CDR3 DNA: TGCGCCAGCAGCATCGGACAGTCCCAAGAGACCCAGTACTTC. The complete variable domain, with remaining parts taken from reference TRBV5-1 and TRBJ2-5, reads KAGVTQTPRYLIKTRGQQVTLSCSPISGHRSVSWYQQTPGQGLQFLFEYFSETQRNKGNFPGRFSGRQFSNSRSEMNVSTLELGDSALYLCASSIGQSQETQYFGPGTRLLVL.

The rearrangement joins TRBV19 to TRBJ2-4, with D perhaps matching TRBD1 (6 bases). The CDR3 spans 14 residues. The ends were cut back, 1 base at V and 7 bases at J, with 11 bases in the middle. Per the germline V gene, CDR1 is LNHDA and CDR2 is SQIVND (reference sequence). The CDR3 DNA is TGTGCCAGTAGTATAGCACAGGGTCGCAACATTCAGTACTTC. Translated, it gives CASSIAQGRNIQYF.

V gene TRBV19 combines with J gene TRBJ1-6; tentatively, D is TRBD1 (6 bases). CDR1 LNHDA and CDR2 SQIVND come from the germline V gene (reference sequence). CDR3 length equals 15 residues. Trimming cost V 8 bases and J 4 bases, with 15 bases left between them. CDR3 sequence reads: CASSNRQEYNSPLHF. The CDR3 DNA reads as TGTGCCAGTTCGAACCGACAGGAGTATAATTCACCCCTCCACTTT.

This chain links TRBV5-1 with TRBJ2-5; 8 bases align to TRBD2. V was clipped by 0 bases and J by 3 bases; unmatched bases: 7. Germline loops: CDR1 SGHRS, CDR2 YFSETQ. The length of the CDR3 is 16 residues. Written as DNA, the CDR3 is TGCGCCAGCAGCTTGGAGGTAGCGGGGAGAAAAGAGACCCAGTACTTC. Translating it yields CASSLEVAGRKETQYF.

V gene TRBV2 combines with J gene TRBJ2-2; D unclear. With 7 bases removed from V and 6 bases from J, the gap between germline ends came to 18 bases. This CDR3 comprises 15 residues. Per the germline V gene, CDR1 is SNHLY and CDR2 is FYNNEI. The CDR3 here is CASNNTPIPAGELFF. The CDR3 DNA follows: TGTGCCAGCAATAATACTCCAATCCCGGCCGGGGAGCTGTTTTTT.

The chain carries TRBV5-4 and TRBJ1-5; D is unclear. The germline V and J ends were trimmed by 2 bases and 5 bases, with 8 bases remaining between them. Germline V CDR1 and CDR2: SGHNT, YYREEE (reference sequence). The CDR3 has 13 residues. The CDR3 is CASSFGEDQPQHF. As DNA, the CDR3 is TGTGCCAGCAGCTTCGGGGAGGATCAGCCCCAGCATTTT.

This chain connects TRBV9 to TRBJ2-7; TRBD1 matches at 9 bases. The germline CDR1 and CDR2 sequences are SGDLS and YYNGEE. The V segment lost 3 bases and the J segment 4 bases; nucleotides outside the gene matches: 11. This CDR3 contains 16 residues. CDR3 DNA sequence: TGTGCCAGCAGCGCATCTTTCTCGGGACAGGGTTACGAGCAGTACTTC. Protein product: CASSASFSGQGYEQYF.

The chain combines TRBV19 with TRBJ2-2; tentative D call: TRBD2 (5 bases). Trimming took off 11 bases at V and 1 base at J, with 14 bases between the two ends. Germline CDR1 reads LNHDA; CDR2 reads SQIVND (reference sequence). CDR3 length: 14 amino acids. The CDR3 nucleotides are TGTGCCTCCAATCGAGGAGGGAACACCGGGGAGCTGTTTTTT. Protein: CASNRGGNTGELFF.